The 29 T cell receptor beta chains below come from one sample, sequenced in a study of blood T cell repertoires in COVID-19. Sequencing was performed with immunoSEQ multiplex PCR; in TCRdb, only in-frame clones are kept and a portion is missing. The table shows 130,000 to 150,000 clones, with roughly nine tenths occurring only once. The specimen was peripheral blood. These TCRs come from a human donor in a cohort sampled during active COVID-19.

This chain connects TRBV7-2 to TRBJ1-2; 9 bases line up with TRBD1. This CDR3 is built from 14 residues. V was clipped by 5 bases and J by 8 bases; unmatched bases: 9. Germline CDR1 reads SGHTA; CDR2 reads FQGNSA. CDR3 in DNA: TGTGCCAGCAGCCCGCCCGGGACAGGGCAAGGCTACACCTTC. Amino acids: CASSPPGTGQGYTF.

This rearrangement joins TRBV5-4 to TRBJ2-5, with 8 bases lining up with TRBD2. The J segment lost 3 bases and the V segment lost 0 bases, leaving 7 bases of the junction unmatched. Germline lookup yields CDR1 SGHNT and CDR2 YYREEE (reference sequence). CDR3 length: 16 residues. CDR3 coding DNA: TGTGCCAGCAGCTTGGGTCTAGCGGGTGGTGAAGAGACCCAGTACTTC. Amino acid sequence: CASSLGLAGGEETQYF.

The V call is TRBV30, the J call TRBJ1-2; no firm D call. V gave up 0 bases and J gave up 7 bases, with 9 bases separating them. There are 12 residues in the CDR3. Germline V gene lookup returns CDR1 GTSNPN and CDR2 SVGIG (reference sequence). CDR3 nucleotides: TGTGCCTGGAGTGTTGCGGAGGGTGGCTACACCTTC. This codes for CAWSVAEGGYTF.

This clone was found a few times. V and J are TRBV4-1 and TRBJ1-6; no clear D. The CDR3 consists of 15 residues. From germline, CDR1 is MGHRA and CDR2 YSYEKL. Trimming pared 4 bases from V and 5 bases from J, leaving 12 bases between. CDR3 sequence reads: CASSRTLANNSPLHF. CDR3 bases: TGCGCCAGCAGCCGGACGCTAGCTAATAATTCACCCCTCCACTTT.

The V gene is TRBV5-4, the J gene TRBJ2-7, with 7 bases matching TRBD1. The CDR3 sequence is 15 residues long. Per the germline V gene, CDR1 is SGHNT and CDR2 is YYREEE (reference sequence). V lost 5 bases and J lost 5; bases outside the gene matches: 13. The CDR3 is CASSPESGQSHEQYF. For the CDR3, the DNA is TGTGCCAGCAGTCCTGAATCGGGACAGAGCCACGAGCAGTACTTC. Drawing the rest from reference TRBV5-4 and TRBJ2-7, the complete variable domain is ETGVTQSPTHLIKTRGQQVTLRCSSQSGHNTVSWYQQALGQGPQFIFQYYREEENGRGNFPPRFSGLQFPNYSSELNVNALELDDSALYLCASSPESGQSHEQYFGPGTRLTVT.

This chain links TRBV4-1 with TRBJ2-3, with D possibly being TRBD2 (5 bases). The CDR3 runs 15 residues. V was clipped by 4 bases and J by 0 bases, with 11 bases between them. CDR1 MGHRA and CDR2 YSYEKL come from the germline V gene. The DNA for the CDR3 is TGCGCCAGCAGCCTCGACTACACTAGCACAGATACGCAGTATTTT. It codes for CASSLDYTSTDTQYF.

The V call is TRBV12-3 or TRBV12-4, the J call TRBJ2-5; D remains ambiguous. The CDR3 is 13 residues long. With 5 bases removed from V and 0 bases from J, the gap between germline ends came to 7 bases. The CDR3 spells CASSPPYQETQYF. CDR3 sequence (DNA): TGTGCCAGCAGTCCCCCTTACCAAGAGACCCAGTACTTC.

The chain carries TRBV5-1 and TRBJ1-3; 9 nucleotides align to TRBD1. CDR1 is SGHRS and CDR2 is YFSETQ in the germline V gene. V gave up 4 bases and J gave up 2 bases; unmatched junction bases: 10. CDR3 length: 17 amino acids. The CDR3 loop is CASSLNGQGPAGNTIYF. CDR3 coding DNA: TGCGCCAGCAGCCTAAACGGACAGGGGCCGGCTGGAAACACCATATATTTT.

J is TRBJ1-2 and V is TRBV7-9; no clear D. The CDR3 is 15 amino acids. Germline V lookup: CDR1 SEHNR, CDR2 FQNEAQ (reference sequence). V lost 5 bases to trimming and J lost 4 bases, with 17 bases between them. The CDR3 protein is CASSPPRGRAYGYTF. DNA of the CDR3: TGTGCCAGCAGCCCCCCTCGGGGAAGGGCCTATGGCTACACCTTC.

This clone was observed once. The chain couples TRBV6-6 to TRBJ1-1; TRBD1 agrees at 9 bases. This CDR3 has 15 residues. Germline CDR1 reads MNHNY; CDR2 reads SVGAGI (reference sequence). J gave up 5 bases and V 5 bases, and 9 bases lay outside the gene matches. The CDR3 loop is CASSKMTGGRTEAFF. The CDR3, as DNA: TGTGCCAGCAGTAAGATGACAGGGGGTAGGACTGAAGCTTTCTTT.

This clone was recorded once. V and J are TRBV7-8 and TRBJ1-1; 7 nucleotides align to TRBD1. V shed 6 bases and J 4 bases; nucleotides not matched to a gene: 8. CDR3 length equals 14 residues. Germline loops: CDR1 SGHVS, CDR2 FQNEAQ. The chain's CDR3 is CASRYNRGSTEAFF. Here the CDR3 DNA reads TGTGCCAGCAGATATAACAGGGGAAGCACTGAAGCTTTCTTT.

The gene calls are TRBV4-1 and TRBJ2-1, with 10 bases matching TRBD2. The CDR3 has 15 residues. V lost 1 base to trimming and J lost 7 bases; unmatched junction nucleotides: 4. In germline, CDR1 is MGHRA, CDR2 YSYEKL. CDR3 nucleotide sequence: TGCGCCAGCAGCCAAGTCGGACTAGCGGATAATGAGCAGTTCTTC. Translation: CASSQVGLADNEQFF.

The V call is TRBV11-2, the J call TRBJ2-7, with D possibly being TRBD2 (6 bases). Trimming took 0 bases from V and 6 from J, leaving 15 bases between them. The CDR3 runs to 15 residues. Germline values: CDR1 SGHAT, CDR2 FQNNGV. The CDR3 DNA sequence: TGTGCCAGCAGCTTAGAGGGACTCGACACCGGCGAGCAGTACTTC. Protein sequence: CASSLEGLDTGEQYF.

As concerns this clone: A junction end diverges from the germline sequence, so it may reflect a read error. The chain employs TRBV4-3 and TRBJ1-5, with a possible D match to TRBD1 (5 bases). CDR3 length: 18 amino acids. Germline V lookup: CDR1 LGHNA, CDR2 YSLEER. The CDR3 sequence: CASSRWDSMPAYDQPQHF. The CDR3 DNA is TGCGCCAGTAGCCGGTGGGACTCCATGCCAGCTTACGATCAGCCCCAGCATTTT.

This chain joins TRBV27 and TRBJ2-1; D remains ambiguous. The V gene's germline CDR1 is MNHEY and CDR2 SMNVEV (reference sequence). Trimming took off 8 bases at V and 0 bases at J, with 2 bases between the two ends. The CDR3 is 11 amino acids. This CDR3 is CASHSYNEQFF. The DNA for the CDR3 is TGTGCCAGCCACTCCTACAATGAGCAGTTCTTC.

The J gene is TRBJ2-3, the V gene TRBV28, with D possibly being TRBD2 (6 bases). This CDR3 has 15 residues. The germline V gene has CDR1 MDHEN and CDR2 SYDVKM. The germline V and J ends were trimmed by 3 bases and 6 bases, with 16 bases remaining between them. The CDR3 DNA reads TGTGCCAGCAGTTTTGGTGGGGGGACCGCGGATACGCAGTATTTT. It translates to CASSFGGGTADTQYF.

J is TRBJ1-2 and V is TRBV6-6; maybe TRBD1 (6 bases). V was pared by 6 bases and J by 4 bases, with 9 bases between. Germline V lookup: CDR1 MNHNY, CDR2 SVGAGI (reference sequence). The CDR3 extends over 12 amino acids. The CDR3 here is CASSPGVYGYTF. CDR3 nucleotides: TGTGCCAGCAGCCCAGGGGTCTATGGCTACACCTTC.

The chain couples TRBV19 to TRBJ2-7, with TRBD2 identical over 15 bases. Germline lookup yields CDR1 LNHDA and CDR2 SQIVND (reference sequence). The CDR3 has 16 residues. V shed 5 bases, J shed 6 bases, and the junction held 8 bases outside the gene matches. In DNA, the CDR3 is TGTGCCAGTAGTGCCGGGACTAGCGGGGGGAAAGCCGAGCAGTACTTC. As protein: CASSAGTSGGKAEQYF.

This sequence joins TRBV29-1 and TRBJ1-2, with D possibly matching TRBD1 (6 bases). CDR3 length: 14 residues. V was pared by 1 base and J by 8 bases, with 17 bases between. CDR1 and CDR2 from the germline V gene are SQVTM and ANQGSEA. The CDR3 nucleotides are TGCAGCGTTGAAGTTCAGACAGGCCTGGGAGGCTACACCTTC. It codes for CSVEVQTGLGGYTF.

This chain links TRBV4-1 with TRBJ2-3, with 11 bases matching TRBD2. V was clipped by 1 base and J by 10 bases; unmatched bases: 7. The germline CDR1 and CDR2 sequences are MGHRA and YSYEKL. This CDR3 region has 15 residues. DNA of the CDR3: TGCGCCAGCAGCCAAGCCATAGCGGGGGGGCGGGCGCAGTATTTT. Translated: CASSQAIAGGRAQYF.

The chain links TRBV7-6 to TRBJ2-2; 9 nucleotides align to TRBD2. This CDR3 region has 16 residues. V trimming: 5 bases; J trimming: 3 bases; junction bases outside the gene matches: 7. The germline CDR1 and CDR2 sequences are SGHVS and FNYEAQ. CDR3 amino acids: CASSPLAGQDTGELFF. The CDR3 DNA follows: TGTGCCAGCAGCCCCCTAGCGGGGCAGGACACCGGGGAGCTGTTTTTT.

The rearrangement joins TRBV16 to TRBJ2-3, with 11 bases identical to TRBD2. Germline loops: CDR1 KGHSY, CDR2 FQNENV. V lost 4 bases and J lost 7; bases outside the gene matches: 10. The CDR3 has 16 amino acids. DNA for the CDR3: TGTGCCAGCAGCCGCCCGGTAGCGGGGGGGCCTAATACGCAGTATTTT. This translates into CASSRPVAGGPNTQYF.

This clone came up many times. V gene TRBV5-1 combines with J gene TRBJ1-3; 7 bases are shared with TRBD1. The CDR3 is made up of 16 amino acids. Germline loops: CDR1 SGHRS, CDR2 YFSETQ. Trimming at V came to 0 bases and at J to 4 bases, leaving 7 bases not matched to a gene. The DNA for the CDR3 is TGCGCCAGCAGCTTGGCCTTTCAGGGGGACGGAAACACCATATATTTT. Protein product: CASSLAFQGDGNTIYF. Variable domain in full (rest from reference TRBV5-1 and TRBJ1-3): KAGVTQTPRYLIKTRGQQVTLSCSPISGHRSVSWYQQTPGQGLQFLFEYFSETQRNKGNFPGRFSGRQFSNSRSEMNVSTLELGDSALYLCASSLAFQGDGNTIYFGEGSWLTVV.

The DNA for the CDR3 is TGTGCCAGTAGTCCGGGACTAGGGGAGACCCAGTACTTC. Translated, it gives CASSPGLGETQYF. The gene calls are TRBV19 and TRBJ2-5; 8 nucleotides align to TRBD2. Per the germline V gene, CDR1 is LNHDA and CDR2 is SQIVND (reference sequence). This CDR3 is 13 amino acids long. Trimming cost V 5 bases and J 5 bases; bases outside gene matches: 4.

The J gene is TRBJ2-7, the V gene TRBV10-2; 14 bases align to TRBD2. Germline trimming cut 6 bases from V and 5 bases from J; bases unmatched to any gene: 3. Germline CDR1 WSHSY, CDR2 SAAADI. The CDR3 is 14 amino acids. The CDR3 reads CASRTSGGADEQYF. The DNA for the CDR3 is TGCGCCAGCAGGACTAGCGGGGGGGCCGACGAGCAGTACTTC.

The chain is built from TRBV19 and TRBJ2-2; D perhaps matches TRBD1 (6 bases). CDR1 is LNHDA and CDR2 is SQIVND in the germline V gene (reference sequence). Trimming shortened V by 4 bases and J by 5 bases, and 11 bases separated the two germline ends. This CDR3 region has 14 residues. The DNA of the CDR3 is TGTGCCAGTAGTAAGGCAGGGGCAACCGGGGAGCTGTTTTTT. It codes for CASSKAGATGELFF. Using reference TRBV19 and TRBJ2-2 for the parts outside the CDR3, the full variable domain is DGGITQSPKYLFRKEGQNVTLSCEQNLNHDAMYWYRQDPGQGLRLIYYSQIVNDFQKGDIAEGYSVSREKKESFPLTVTSAQKNPTAFYLCASSKAGATGELFFGEGSRLTVL.

This chain joins TRBV4-2 and TRBJ1-3, with D hard to call. Trimming took off 0 bases at V and 4 bases at J, with 16 bases between the two ends. Per the germline V gene, CDR1 is LGHNA and CDR2 is YNFKEQ. This CDR3 comprises 17 residues. CDR3 residues: CASSQETPAIVGNTIYF. The CDR3 nucleotides are TGTGCCAGCAGCCAAGAAACCCCCGCAATAGTAGGAAACACCATATATTTT.

The chain combines TRBV19 with TRBJ2-7; D is perhaps TRBD2 (5 bases). Germline lookup yields CDR1 LNHDA and CDR2 SQIVND (reference sequence). The CDR3 consists of 13 residues. The V end was cut by 1 base, the J end by 3 bases, with 7 bases between. The CDR3 DNA is TGTGCCAGTAGTATAGTGGGAGTCTACGAGCAGTACTTC. This sequence encodes CASSIVGVYEQYF.

With regard to this clone: In the same sample, other DNA sequences code for this CDR3. The V call is TRBV9, the J call TRBJ2-5; D is possibly TRBD2 (6 bases). Per germline, CDR1 SGDLS and CDR2 YYNGEE. V was cut by 0 bases and J by 5 bases, with 8 bases left in between. The CDR3 length is 13 residues. CDR3 nucleotides: TGTGCCAGCAGCGTAGCGGGGGAGGAGACCCAGTACTTC. Its translation: CASSVAGEETQYF. The full variable domain, with the rest looked up from reference TRBV9 and TRBJ2-5, is DSGVTQTPKHLITATGQRVTLRCSPRSGDLSVYWYQQSLDQGLQFLIQYYNGEERAKGNILERFSAQQFPDLHSELNLSSLELGDSALYFCASSVAGEETQYFGPGTRLLVL.